These T cell receptor beta chains were read from a single sample in a study of T cells after yellow fever vaccination. TCRdb used MiXCR to reprocess the 5' RACE reads, holding one entry per CDR3 protein. The sample has some 99,000 distinct CDR3 sequences; around 5.8% are singletons. The specimen comprised CD8+ T cells sorted from PBMCs, sampled 10 days after the yellow fever booster vaccination. The receptors shown here come from a man aged 18 to 29 who received the YFV17D yellow fever vaccine. CDR3s include the opening cysteine and the closing phenylalanine or tryptophan. The D gene is left open where the match is weak. Clone size is given for some rows only: seen once, a few or many times, or a class if the clone is expanded.

clone size	D gene	J gene	V gene	CDR3 protein	CDR3 DNA
.	.	TRBJ1-5	TRBV27	CASSLSAPQPQHF	TGTGCCAGCAGTTTATCGGCCCCCCAGCCCCAGCATTTT
.	.	TRBJ1-1	TRBV29-1	CSAAAGSTEAFF	TGCAGCGCCGCGGCAGGGTCGACTGAAGCTTTCTTT
many	.	TRBJ2-7	TRBV11-2	CASSSGGPNYEQYF	TGTGCCAGCAGCTCAGGAGGACCTAACTACGAGCAGTACTTC
.	TRBD1	TRBJ1-1	TRBV5-4	CASSYGTAEAFF	TGTGCCAGCAGCTACGGGACAGCTGAAGCTTTCTTT
.	.	TRBJ2-1	TRBV7-2	CASSLGRHEQFF	TGTGCCAGCAGCTTAGGGCGGCATGAGCAGTTCTTC
.	.	TRBJ1-3	TRBV29-1	CSVRTGLENTIYF	TGCAGCGTTCGCACAGGGTTGGAAAACACCATATATTTT
many	TRBD2	TRBJ2-1	TRBV7-3	CASSKLAGAYNEQFF	TGTGCCAGCAGCAAACTAGCGGGGGCTTACAATGAGCAGTTCTTC
few	TRBD1	TRBJ2-1	TRBV20-1	CSAPGTEDYNEQFF	TGCAGTGCTCCCGGGACAGAGGACTACAATGAGCAGTTCTTC
.	TRBD1	TRBJ2-3	TRBV4-2	CASSQPGQSPAVDTQYF	TGTGCCAGCAGCCAACCGGGACAGTCACCGGCCGTCGACACGCAGTATTTT
many	TRBD2	TRBJ2-3	TRBV6-2/TRBV6-3	CASSPTSSGGTDTQYF	TGTGCCAGCAGTCCTACCTCTAGCGGGGGTACAGATACGCAGTATTTT
few	.	TRBJ1-3	TRBV4-1	CASSQVMGATGNTIYF	TGCGCCAGCAGCCAAGTCATGGGGGCAACTGGAAACACCATATATTTT
.	TRBD1	TRBJ2-1	TRBV20-1	CSARDRGLINEQFF	TGCAGTGCAAGGGACAGGGGGCTGATAAATGAGCAGTTCTTC
few	.	TRBJ2-2	TRBV6-2/TRBV6-3	CASSYSGISNTGELFF	TGTGCCAGCAGTTACTCAGGGATCTCGAACACCGGGGAGCTGTTTTTT
many	.	TRBJ2-3	TRBV10-1	CASSAGLTDTQYF	TGCGCCAGCAGTGCCGGTCTCACAGATACGCAGTATTTT
few	TRBD1	TRBJ2-2	TRBV4-1	CASSRRGQETGELFF	TGCGCCAGCAGCCGAAGGGGACAGGAGACCGGGGAGCTGTTTTTT
.	TRBD2	TRBJ2-2	TRBV12-3/TRBV12-4	CASSLGIAGTGELFF	TGTGCCAGCAGTTTAGGGATAGCGGGGACCGGGGAGCTGTTTTTT
few	.	TRBJ1-6	TRBV2	CASRVGSSSYNSPLHF	TGTGCCAGCAGGGTCGGCTCCAGCTCCTATAATTCACCCCTCCACTTT
few	TRBD2	TRBJ2-2	TRBV7-3	CASSSGGGANTGELFF	TGTGCCAGCAGCTCGGGCGGGGGTGCCAACACCGGGGAGCTGTTTTTT
.	TRBD1	TRBJ2-5	TRBV29-1	CSVTGVVKETQYF	TGCAGCGTTACAGGGGTAGTGAAAGAGACCCAGTACTTC
.	.	TRBJ1-5	TRBV9	CASSTGFNQPQHF	TGTGCCAGCTCAACAGGGTTCAATCAGCCCCAGCATTTT
few	TRBD2	TRBJ2-7	TRBV7-2	CASSLLASGGHYEQYF	TGTGCCAGCAGCTTACTGGCTAGCGGGGGTCACTACGAGCAGTACTTC
.	.	TRBJ2-1	TRBV4-3	CASSQEAGWDYNEQFF	TGCGCCAGCAGCCAAGAGGCGGGGTGGGATTACAATGAGCAGTTCTTC
few	.	TRBJ1-1	TRBV5-5	CASSLSSGQEAFF	TGTGCCAGCAGCTTAAGTTCCGGTCAGGAAGCTTTCTTT
.	TRBD1	TRBJ1-3	TRBV7-2	CASSLLFGTGPFSGNTIYF	TGTGCCAGCAGCCTACTATTTGGGACAGGACCGTTCTCTGGAAACACCATATATTTT
.	.	TRBJ1-1	TRBV7-2	CASSFQGLNTEAFF	TGTGCCAGCAGCTTTCAGGGGTTGAACACTGAAGCTTTCTTT
.	TRBD2	TRBJ2-1	TRBV20-1	CSAGGGEQFF	TGCAGTGCTGGCGGGGGTGAGCAGTTCTTC
.	TRBD2	TRBJ2-1	TRBV6-5	CASSYTSGGANEQFF	TGTGCCAGCAGTTACACTAGCGGGGGGGCTAATGAGCAGTTCTTC
.	.	TRBJ1-4	TRBV7-8	CASSSGVWGEKLFF	TGTGCCAGCAGCTCAGGAGTCTGGGGAGAAAAACTGTTTTTT
.	TRBD1	TRBJ2-2	TRBV7-9	CASSSNRDRGYTGELFF	TGTGCCAGCAGCTCAAACAGGGACAGGGGATACACCGGGGAGCTGTTTTTT
few	.	TRBJ2-1	TRBV7-9	CASSLVAEQFF	TGTGCCAGCAGCTTAGTTGCTGAGCAGTTCTTC
many	.	TRBJ2-7	TRBV12-3/TRBV12-4	CASSFRGYEQYF	TGTGCCAGCAGTTTCCGTGGATACGAGCAGTACTTC
.	.	TRBJ2-7	TRBV15	CATSQRASSYEQYF	TGTGCCACCAGCCAGCGGGCCAGCTCCTACGAGCAGTACTTC
many	.	TRBJ2-4	TRBV5-1	CASSADSSKFKNIQYF	TGCGCCAGCAGCGCGGACAGTTCAAAGTTCAAAAACATTCAGTACTTC
few	TRBD1	TRBJ2-1	TRBV5-4	CASSAGTGGYNEQFF	TGTGCCAGCAGCGCGGGGACAGGGGGCTACAATGAGCAGTTCTTC
few	TRBD2	TRBJ2-3	TRBV7-9	CASSSEGRGATDTQYF	TGTGCCAGCAGCTCGGAAGGGCGGGGGGCTACTGATACGCAGTATTTT
few	.	TRBJ1-2	TRBV27	CASSFTGRNYGYTF	TGTGCCAGCAGTTTCACGGGGCGAAACTATGGCTACACCTTC
many	.	TRBJ2-1	TRBV10-3	CAISDLVSKRREQFF	TGTGCCATCAGTGACTTGGTTTCTAAACGGAGGGAGCAGTTCTTC
few	TRBD2	TRBJ2-5	TRBV5-1	CASSSSPGLVIQTQYF	TGCGCCAGCAGCTCTTCTCCGGGACTAGTCATCCAGACCCAGTACTTC
few	.	TRBJ1-1	TRBV19	CASSEGVRRIEAFF	TGTGCCAGTAGTGAGGGGGTCCGGCGGATTGAAGCTTTCTTT
.	TRBD2	TRBJ2-1	TRBV4-1	CASSEAGGGSEQFF	TGCGCCAGCAGCGAAGCCGGGGGGGGCAGTGAGCAGTTCTTC
.	.	TRBJ1-2	TRBV29-1	CSLRGADGYTF	TGCAGTTTGAGGGGGGCTGATGGCTACACCTTC
few	TRBD1	TRBJ1-1	TRBV6-1	CASSEEGGGAVTEAFF	TGTGCCAGCAGTGAAGAGGGAGGGGGCGCAGTCACTGAAGCTTTCTTT
few	TRBD2	TRBJ2-1	TRBV3-1	CASSRILGLAVNEQFF	TGTGCCAGCAGCCGTATATTAGGACTAGCGGTCAATGAGCAGTTCTTC
many	.	TRBJ2-1	TRBV12-3/TRBV12-4	CASSLGVDNEQFF	TGTGCCAGCAGTTTAGGGGTGGACAATGAGCAGTTCTTC
.	.	TRBJ2-5	TRBV7-2	CASSPRDRALARMEKETQYF	TGTGCCAGCAGCCCACGGGACAGAGCGCTAGCGCGTATGGAAAAAGAGACCCAGTACTTC
few	TRBD2	TRBJ2-1	TRBV13	CASSWTRTSGGSPYNEQFF	TGTGCCAGCAGCTGGACTAGGACTAGCGGGGGTTCCCCCTACAATGAGCAGTTCTTC
many	.	TRBJ1-3	TRBV25-1	CASSESQGPVFDTIYF	TGTGCCAGCAGTGAATCCCAGGGCCCAGTTTTTGACACCATATATTTT
.	TRBD1	TRBJ2-4	TRBV12-3/TRBV12-4	CASSLAPGGFGKNIQYF	TGTGCCAGCAGTTTAGCCCCAGGGGGCTTCGGCAAAAACATTCAGTACTTC
.	.	TRBJ1-2	TRBV5-5	CASSFSWGEEPLGYTF	TGTGCCAGCAGCTTTTCGTGGGGGGAAGAGCCGTTAGGCTACACCTTC
few	TRBD1	TRBJ2-1	TRBV29-1	CSGINRDSFYNEQFF	TGCAGCGGCATTAACCGGGACAGCTTTTACAATGAGCAGTTCTTC
many	.	TRBJ2-3	TRBV5-1	CASSLLGSRDTQYF	TGCGCCAGCAGCTTGCTAGGTAGTCGAGATACGCAGTATTTT